This TCR beta chain emerged from a study of blood T cell repertoires in COVID-19 (dated by TCRdb to 2020 to 2021). Describing the broader study: Samples from collaborators originated in the United States, Italy and Spain and spanned both the acute and convalescent phases of COVID-19. The material from the prospective study consisted of cDNA or gDNA derived from T cells, B-cell-depleted T cells, or PBMCs. Subjects who had been exposed to COVID-19, were actively infected with it, or had recovered from it provided the deeply sampled blood TCRbeta repertoires that made up the dataset. A freely available public database, intended as a resource for researchers studying the immune response to SARS-CoV-2, is where the repertoires were released. The samples were drawn from the first 160 participants of the ongoing ImmuneRACE study and from some 1,300 subjects provided by 6 global collaborators. A de-identified subject ID, COVID-19 status, age in years and sex were almost always included in the sample metadata. Where HLA class I and class II types were available, the types were taken from metadata supplied by the sample provider, not from assay-based typing. What the work shows at the level of the full study, not this receptor alone: Clinical and demographic metadata were provided uncurated, with the amount varying by source and participant.

TCRbeta CDR3 regions were amplified from genomic DNA using the immunoSEQ Assay, a bias-controlled multiplex PCR. Processing in the source paper ran as follows. Within the assay, amplification of reference gene primers was used to estimate how many nucleated cells each sample contained. Sequence reads were collapsed and filtered to measure the absolute abundance of every unique TCRbeta CDR3 rearrangement. For each sample, productive Simpson clonality was calculated as the square root of Simpson's diversity index across productive rearrangements. TCRdb re-hosts the immuneACCESS table, in-frame sequences only. Its copies lack some clones; in the studies checked, an unresolved V gene accounts for under half of them, and the cause for the rest is not known. The V and J calls and clone size come from that table; D and trimming were worked out from the DNA. Counted in this sample were about 180,000 clones; approximately 80% of them appeared once. The ten largest clones take up 13% to 15% of the sample.

V lost 3 bases and J lost 7 bases; the stretch between them is 22 bases long. Its CDR3 holds 15 amino acids, cysteine through phenylalanine. Just CDR3 DNA is preserved here, 45 bases in frame from base 1. Based on the germline V gene (reference sequence), the CDR1 and CDR2 sequences are GTSNPN and SVGIG. Participants in the prospective study were enrolled through a virtual design, were aged about 18 to 100 years, and lived in 24 United States geographic areas. Cohort assignment in the prospective study relied on participant-reported clinical history from a screening survey and a study questionnaire. Exposed participants had been in contact, within 2 weeks of entering the study, with a person who had a PCR-confirmed or clinician-diagnosed case of COVID-19. Each participant in the prospective study had whole blood, serum and a nasopharyngeal or oropharyngeal swab collected by mobile phlebotomists. Participants in the prospective study had the option to provide additional blood draws and questionnaires over an approximately two-month period. Before DNA extraction, blood samples from the prospective study were shipped at room temperature or frozen.

This clone occurred a few times. Its antigen specificity is not known. No clone much larger than this one lies a single base away; base qualities are absent. This clonotype originated in a man aged 60-69 years who had been exposed to COVID-19. The specimen was PBMCs or T cells enriched from blood (not recorded which). The chain was built from TRBV30 and TRBJ2-7, with the D gene too uncertain to name. The CDR3 protein sequence reads: CAWRSAQWALSEQYF. DNA sequence: TGTGCCTGGAGGTCAGCCCAGTGGGCTTTGAGTGAGCAGTACTTC.